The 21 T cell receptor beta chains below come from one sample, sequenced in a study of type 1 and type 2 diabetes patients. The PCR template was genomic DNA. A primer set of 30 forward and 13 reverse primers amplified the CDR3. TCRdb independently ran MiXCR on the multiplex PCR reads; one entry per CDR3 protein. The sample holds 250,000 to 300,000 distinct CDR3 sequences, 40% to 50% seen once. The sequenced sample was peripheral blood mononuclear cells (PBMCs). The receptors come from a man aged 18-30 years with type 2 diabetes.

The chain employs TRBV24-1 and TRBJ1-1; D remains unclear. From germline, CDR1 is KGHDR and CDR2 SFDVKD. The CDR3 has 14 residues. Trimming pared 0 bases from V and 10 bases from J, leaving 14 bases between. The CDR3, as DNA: TGTGCCACCAGTGATTTGGGGCTCAACCGTGGAGCTTTCTTT. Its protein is CATSDLGLNRGAFF.

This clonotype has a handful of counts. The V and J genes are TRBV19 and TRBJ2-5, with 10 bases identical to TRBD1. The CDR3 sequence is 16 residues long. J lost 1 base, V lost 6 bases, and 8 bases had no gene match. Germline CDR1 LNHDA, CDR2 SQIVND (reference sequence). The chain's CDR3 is CASRTSGQGFQETQYF. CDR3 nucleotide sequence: TGTGCCAGTAGGACCTCGGGACAGGGGTTCCAAGAGACCCAGTACTTC.

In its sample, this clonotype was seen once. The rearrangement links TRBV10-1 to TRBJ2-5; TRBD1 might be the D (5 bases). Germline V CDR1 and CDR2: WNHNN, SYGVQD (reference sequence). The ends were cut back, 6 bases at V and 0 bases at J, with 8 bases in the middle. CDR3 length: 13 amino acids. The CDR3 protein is CASRTEYQETQYF. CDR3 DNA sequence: TGCGCCAGCAGGACAGAGTACCAAGAGACCCAGTACTTC.

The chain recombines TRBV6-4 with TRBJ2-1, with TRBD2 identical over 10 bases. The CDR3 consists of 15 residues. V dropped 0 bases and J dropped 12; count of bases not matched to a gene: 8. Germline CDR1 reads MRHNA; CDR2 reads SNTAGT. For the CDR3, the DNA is TGTGCCAGCAGTGACTCGAGCGGGGGGGTAAATAGGCAGTTCTTC. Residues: CASSDSSGGVNRQFF.

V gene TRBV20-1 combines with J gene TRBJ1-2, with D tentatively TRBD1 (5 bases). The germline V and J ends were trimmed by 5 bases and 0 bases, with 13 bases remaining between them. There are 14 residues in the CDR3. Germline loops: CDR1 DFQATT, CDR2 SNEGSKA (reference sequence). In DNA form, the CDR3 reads TGCAGTGCTGACCCAAGCAGGGCTAACTATGGCTACACCTTC. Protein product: CSADPSRANYGYTF.

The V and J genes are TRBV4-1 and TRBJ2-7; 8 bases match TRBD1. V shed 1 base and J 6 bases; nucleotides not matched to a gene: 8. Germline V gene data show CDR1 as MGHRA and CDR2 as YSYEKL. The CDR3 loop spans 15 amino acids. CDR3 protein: CASSQGPGGPSEQYF. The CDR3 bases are TGCGCCAGCAGCCAAGGCCCAGGGGGCCCATCCGAGCAGTACTTC.

DNA for the CDR3: TGTGCCAGCAGTTTTAACAGAGCCTACGAGCAGTTCTTC. Translating gives CASSFNRAYEQFF. The chain is built from TRBV28 and TRBJ2-1; D is undetermined. V was clipped by 3 bases and J by 10 bases, with 13 bases between them. Germline CDR1 MDHEN, CDR2 SYDVKM. This CDR3 comprises 13 residues.

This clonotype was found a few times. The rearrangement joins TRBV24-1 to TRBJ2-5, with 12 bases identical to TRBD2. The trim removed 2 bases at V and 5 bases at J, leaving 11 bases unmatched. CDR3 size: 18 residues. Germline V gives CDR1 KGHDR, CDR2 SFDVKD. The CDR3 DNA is TGTGCCACCAGTGATTCTCTGACTAGCGGGAGTCGGGGGGAGACCCAGTACTTC. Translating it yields CATSDSLTSGSRGETQYF.

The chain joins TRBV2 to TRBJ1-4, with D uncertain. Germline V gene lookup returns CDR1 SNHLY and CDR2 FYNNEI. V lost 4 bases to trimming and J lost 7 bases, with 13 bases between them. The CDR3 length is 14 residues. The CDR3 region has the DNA TGTGCCAGCAGTGTCGCGGGGAGGGCTGAAAAACTGTTTTTT. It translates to CASSVAGRAEKLFF. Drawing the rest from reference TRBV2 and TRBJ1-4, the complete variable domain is EPEVTQTPSHQVTQMGQEVILRCVPISNHLYFYWYRQILGQKVEFLVSFYNNEISEKSEIFDDQFSVERPDGSNFTLKIRSTKLEDSAMYFCASSVAGRAEKLFFGSGTQLSVL.

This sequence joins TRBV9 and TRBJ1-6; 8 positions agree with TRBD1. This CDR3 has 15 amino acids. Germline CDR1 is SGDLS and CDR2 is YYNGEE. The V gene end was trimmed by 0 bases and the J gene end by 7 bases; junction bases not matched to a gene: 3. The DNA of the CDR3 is TGTGCCAGCAGCGTAGCAGGGGGCAACAATTCACCCCTCCACTTT. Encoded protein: CASSVAGGNNSPLHF.

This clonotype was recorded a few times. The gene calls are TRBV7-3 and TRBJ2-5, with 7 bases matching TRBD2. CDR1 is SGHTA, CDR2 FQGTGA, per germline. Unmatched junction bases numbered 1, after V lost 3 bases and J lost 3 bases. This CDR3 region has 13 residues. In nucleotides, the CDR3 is TGTGCCAGCAGCTTTGGGGGGGAAGAGACCCAGTACTTC. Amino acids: CASSFGGEETQYF.

The CDR3 is CASTTETVPYTGELFF. The CDR3 nucleotides read TGTGCCAGCACCACAGAGACAGTCCCTTACACCGGGGAGCTGTTTTTT. This rearrangement joins TRBV12-3 or TRBV12-4 to TRBJ2-2, with D perhaps matching TRBD1 (5 bases). V lost 7 bases and J 3 bases, leaving 18 bases between the germline ends. This CDR3 comprises 16 residues.

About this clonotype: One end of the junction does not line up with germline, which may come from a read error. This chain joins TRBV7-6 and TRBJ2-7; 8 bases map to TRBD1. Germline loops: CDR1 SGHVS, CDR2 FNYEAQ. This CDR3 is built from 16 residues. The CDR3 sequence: CASSNPGRGQIAEQHF. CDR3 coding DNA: TGTGCCAGCAGCAATCCGGGCAGGGGGCAGATCGCCGAGCAGCACTTC.

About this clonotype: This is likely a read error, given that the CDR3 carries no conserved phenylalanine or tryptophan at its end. The CDR3: CASRESANTIYL. CDR3 nucleotide sequence: TGTGCCAGCAGGGAGTCGGCGAACACCATATATCTT. This chain links TRBV28 with TRBJ1-3; D not certain. The CDR3 sequence is 12 residues long. Germline loops: CDR1 MDHEN, CDR2 SYDVKM. Trimming left V 6 bases short and J 7 bases short, with 10 bases between.

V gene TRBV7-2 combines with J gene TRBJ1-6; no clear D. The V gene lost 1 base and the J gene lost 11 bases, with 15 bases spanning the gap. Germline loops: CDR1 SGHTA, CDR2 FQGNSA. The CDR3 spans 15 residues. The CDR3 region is CASSLVGKDSAPLHF. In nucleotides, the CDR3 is TGTGCCAGCAGCTTAGTAGGGAAGGATAGCGCACCCCTCCACTTT.

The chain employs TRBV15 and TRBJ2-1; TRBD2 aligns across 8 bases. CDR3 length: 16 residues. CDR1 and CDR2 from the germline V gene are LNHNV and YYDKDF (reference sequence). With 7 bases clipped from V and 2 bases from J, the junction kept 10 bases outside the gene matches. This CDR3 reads CATNRAGGATYNEQFF. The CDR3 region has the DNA TGTGCCACCAACAGGGCCGGGGGGGCGACCTACAATGAGCAGTTCTTC.

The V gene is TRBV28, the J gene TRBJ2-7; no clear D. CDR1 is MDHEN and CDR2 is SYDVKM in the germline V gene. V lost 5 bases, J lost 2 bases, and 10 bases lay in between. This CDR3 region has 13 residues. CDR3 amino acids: CASSTNPTYEQYF. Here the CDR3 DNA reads TGTGCCAGCAGTACGAACCCAACCTACGAGCAGTACTTC.

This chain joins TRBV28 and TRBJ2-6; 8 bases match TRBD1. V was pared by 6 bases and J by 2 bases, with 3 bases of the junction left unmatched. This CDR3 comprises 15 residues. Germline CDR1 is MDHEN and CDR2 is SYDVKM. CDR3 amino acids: CASRETGAGANVLTF. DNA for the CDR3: TGTGCCAGCAGAGAGACAGGGGCTGGGGCCAACGTCCTGACTTTC.

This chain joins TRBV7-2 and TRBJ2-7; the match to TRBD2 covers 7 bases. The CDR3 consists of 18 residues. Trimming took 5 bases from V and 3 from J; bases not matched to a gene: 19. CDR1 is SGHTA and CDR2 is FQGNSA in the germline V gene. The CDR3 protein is CASSQRGWRGSTVYEQYF. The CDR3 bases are TGTGCCAGCAGCCAAAGGGGTTGGCGCGGGAGTACGGTCTACGAGCAGTACTTC.

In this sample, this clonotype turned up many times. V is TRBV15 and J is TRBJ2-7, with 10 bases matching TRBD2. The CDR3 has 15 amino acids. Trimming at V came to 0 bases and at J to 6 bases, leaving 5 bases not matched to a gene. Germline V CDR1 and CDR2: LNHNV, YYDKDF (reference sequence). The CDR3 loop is CATSRDASGRGEQYF. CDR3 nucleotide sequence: TGTGCCACCAGCAGAGATGCTAGCGGGAGAGGCGAGCAGTACTTC.

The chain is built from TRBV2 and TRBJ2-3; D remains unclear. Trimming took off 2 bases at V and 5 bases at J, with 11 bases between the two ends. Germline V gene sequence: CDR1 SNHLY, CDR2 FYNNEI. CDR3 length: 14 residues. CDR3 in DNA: TGTGCCAGCAGTGAATTTGGGTTTCAAGATACGCAGTATTTT. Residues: CASSEFGFQDTQYF.